The 5 T cell receptor beta chains in this list originate from one sample, sequenced in a study of OX40 agonist ivuxolimab in advanced cancers. Library preparation employed the immunoSEQ multiplex PCR assay. TCRdb obtained this table from immuneACCESS and retained in-frame rearrangements with V and J assigned. These tables miss some clones; where compared with another copy, unresolved V genes account for less than half of the shortfall, and the remainder is unexplained. The sample table holds around 15,000 clones, of which 76% were seen once. The ten largest account for 16% of the sample. The sequencing here drew on CD4+ or CD8+ T cells sorted from blood, taken in a trial of the OX40 agonist ivuxolimab. The receptors were gathered from an adult with an advanced solid tumor such as melanoma, head and neck, liver or kidney cancer.

The CDR3, as DNA: TGTGCCATCAGTGAGACAGTTGATGAAAAACTGTTTTTT. Amino acid sequence: CAISETVDEKLFF. The chain recombines TRBV10-3 with TRBJ1-4; D not resolved. Germline V gene data show CDR1 as ENHRY and CDR2 as SYGVKD. The CDR3 spans 13 residues. The V end was cut by 2 bases, the J end by 6 bases, with 7 bases between.

Only a few counts were recorded for this clone. The V call is TRBV5-1, the J call TRBJ2-1; D unresolved. CDR3 length: 14 amino acids. Trimming took 4 bases from V and 7 from J, leaving 15 bases between them. Germline lookup yields CDR1 SGHRS and CDR2 YFSETQ. CDR3 nucleotides: TGCGCCAGCAGCAAGCAGGACCACGAGAATGAGCAGTTCTTC. Translation: CASSKQDHENEQFF.

The chain carries TRBV7-9 and TRBJ2-7, with no clear D. The CDR3 is 13 residues long. Per the germline V gene, CDR1 is SEHNR and CDR2 is FQNEAQ (reference sequence). Deletions cut 2 bases from V and 3 bases from J, with 8 bases between. CDR3 sequence: CASSLNQIYEQYF. The CDR3 nucleotides are TGTGCCAGCAGCTTAAACCAAATCTACGAGCAGTACTTC.

This clone was recorded a few times. V is TRBV7-8 and J is TRBJ2-2; a possible D gene is TRBD1 (6 bases). The CDR3 loop spans 15 amino acids. Germline assignment: CDR1 SGHVS and CDR2 FQNEAQ. V was clipped by 3 bases and J by 5 bases, with 13 bases between them. This chain's CDR3 is CASSFVQGGTGELFF. The CDR3 DNA sequence: TGTGCCAGCAGCTTCGTACAGGGCGGTACCGGGGAGCTGTTTTTT.

The chain employs TRBV19 and TRBJ2-3; D remains ambiguous. CDR3 length: 11 amino acids. The germline V gene has CDR1 LNHDA and CDR2 SQIVND (reference sequence). V lost 3 bases, J lost 5 bases, and 3 bases lay in between. The CDR3 nucleotides read TGTGCCAGTAGTATTATAGATACGCAGTATTTT. Translated: CASSIIDTQYF. The full variable domain, rest sourced from reference TRBV19 and TRBJ2-3, is DGGITQSPKYLFRKEGQNVTLSCEQNLNHDAMYWYRQDPGQGLRLIYYSQIVNDFQKGDIAEGYSVSREKKESFPLTVTSAQKNPTAFYLCASSIIDTQYFGPGTRLTVL.